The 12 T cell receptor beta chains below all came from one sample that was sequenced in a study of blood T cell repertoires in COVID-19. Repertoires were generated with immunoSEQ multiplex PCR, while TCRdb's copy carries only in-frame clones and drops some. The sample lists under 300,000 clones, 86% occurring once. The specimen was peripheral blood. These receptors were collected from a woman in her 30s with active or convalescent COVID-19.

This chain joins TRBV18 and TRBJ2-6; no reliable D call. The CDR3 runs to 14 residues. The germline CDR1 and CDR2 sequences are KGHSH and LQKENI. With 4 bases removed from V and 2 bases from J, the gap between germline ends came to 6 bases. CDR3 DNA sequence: TGTGCCAGCTCACTGGGCACTGGGGCCAACGTCCTGACTTTC. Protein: CASSLGTGANVLTF. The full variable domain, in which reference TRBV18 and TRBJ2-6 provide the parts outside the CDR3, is NAGVMQNPRHLVRRRGQEARLRCSPMKGHSHVYWYRQLPEEGLKFMVYLQKENIIDESGMPKERFSAEFPKEGPSILRIQQVVRGDSAAYFCASSLGTGANVLTFGAGSRLTVL.

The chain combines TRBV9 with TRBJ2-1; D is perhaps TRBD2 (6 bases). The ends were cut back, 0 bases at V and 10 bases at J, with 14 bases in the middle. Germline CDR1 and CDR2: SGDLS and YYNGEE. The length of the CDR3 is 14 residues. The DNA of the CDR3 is TGTGCCAGCAGCGTAGGGATGGCTGGAGGGGAGCAGTTCTTC. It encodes CASSVGMAGGEQFF.

The CDR3 here is CASSSPAGAGQPQHF. CDR3 DNA: TGTGCCAGCAGTTCCCCCGCAGGGGCAGGGCAGCCCCAGCATTTT. The chain joins TRBV28 to TRBJ1-5; tentatively, D is TRBD1 (6 bases). Germline lookup yields CDR1 MDHEN and CDR2 SYDVKM. The V and J ends lost 4 bases and 7 bases respectively, with 17 bases between them. The CDR3 has 15 amino acids.

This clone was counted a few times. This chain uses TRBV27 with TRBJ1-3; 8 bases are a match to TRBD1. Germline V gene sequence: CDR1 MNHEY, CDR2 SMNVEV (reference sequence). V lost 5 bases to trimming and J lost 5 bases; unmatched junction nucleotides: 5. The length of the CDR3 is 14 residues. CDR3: CASSPRDRRNTIYF. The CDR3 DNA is TGTGCCAGCAGTCCCCGGGACAGGAGAAACACCATATATTTT.

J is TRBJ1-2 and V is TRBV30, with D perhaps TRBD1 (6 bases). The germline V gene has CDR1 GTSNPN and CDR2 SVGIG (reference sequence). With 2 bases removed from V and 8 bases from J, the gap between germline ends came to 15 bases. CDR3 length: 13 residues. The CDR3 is CAWSMAGEHGYTF. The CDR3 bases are TGTGCCTGGAGTATGGCAGGGGAACACGGCTACACCTTC.

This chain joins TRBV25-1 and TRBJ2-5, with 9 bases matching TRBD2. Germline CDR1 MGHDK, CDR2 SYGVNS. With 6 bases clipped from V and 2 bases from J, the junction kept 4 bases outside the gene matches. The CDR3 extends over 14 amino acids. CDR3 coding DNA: TGTGCCAGCAGGAGTAGCGGGGGTCAAGAGACCCAGTACTTC. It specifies CASRSSGGQETQYF.

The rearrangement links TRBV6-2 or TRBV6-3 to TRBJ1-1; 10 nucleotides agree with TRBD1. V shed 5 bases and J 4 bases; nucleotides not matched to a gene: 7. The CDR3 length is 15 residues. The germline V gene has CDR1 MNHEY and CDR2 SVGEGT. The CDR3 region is CASSQGQGSGTEAFF. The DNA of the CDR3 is TGTGCCAGCAGTCAGGGACAGGGGAGTGGCACTGAAGCTTTCTTT.

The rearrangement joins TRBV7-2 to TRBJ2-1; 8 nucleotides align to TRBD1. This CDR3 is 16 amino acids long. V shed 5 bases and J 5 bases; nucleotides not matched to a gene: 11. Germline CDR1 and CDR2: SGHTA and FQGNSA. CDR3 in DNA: TGTGCCAGCAGCGCACGAGGACAGGGTACTAACAATGAGCAGTTCTTC. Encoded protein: CASSARGQGTNNEQFF. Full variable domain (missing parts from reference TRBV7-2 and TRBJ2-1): GAGVSQSPSNKVTEKGKDVELRCDPISGHTALYWYRQSLGQGLEFLIYFQGNSAPDKSGLPSDRFSAERTGGSVSTLTIQRTQQEDSAVYLCASSARGQGTNNEQFFGPGTRLTVL.

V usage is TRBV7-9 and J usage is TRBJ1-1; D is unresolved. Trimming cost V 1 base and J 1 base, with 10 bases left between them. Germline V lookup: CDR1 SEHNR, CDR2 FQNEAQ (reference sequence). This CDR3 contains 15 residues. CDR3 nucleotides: TGTGCCAGCAGCTTAGGGACTTTGGCGAACACTGAAGCTTTCTTT. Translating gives CASSLGTLANTEAFF.

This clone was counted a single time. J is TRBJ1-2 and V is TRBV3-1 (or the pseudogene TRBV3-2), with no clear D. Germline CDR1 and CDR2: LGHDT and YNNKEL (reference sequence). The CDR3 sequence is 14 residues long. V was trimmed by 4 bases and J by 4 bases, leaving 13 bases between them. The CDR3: CASSPRPAGYGYTF. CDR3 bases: TGTGCCAGCAGCCCCCGGCCCGCGGGCTATGGCTACACCTTC.

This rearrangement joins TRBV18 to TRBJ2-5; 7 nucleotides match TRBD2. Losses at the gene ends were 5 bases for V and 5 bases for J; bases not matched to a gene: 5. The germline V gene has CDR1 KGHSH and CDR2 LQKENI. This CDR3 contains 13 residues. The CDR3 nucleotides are TGTGCCAGCTCAGCGGGGGTTGAGGAGACCCAGTACTTC. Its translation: CASSAGVEETQYF.

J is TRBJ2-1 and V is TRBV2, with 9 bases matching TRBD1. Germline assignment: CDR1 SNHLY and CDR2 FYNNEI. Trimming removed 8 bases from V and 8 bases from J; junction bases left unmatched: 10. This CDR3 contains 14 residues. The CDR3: CASDLRGDRDEQFF. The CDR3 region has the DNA TGTGCCAGCGACCTCCGTGGGGACAGGGATGAGCAGTTCTTC.